The 26 T cell receptor beta chains below were found in one sample sequenced in a study of neoadjuvant anti-PD-1 for oral cavity cancer (TCRdb year 2021). Library generation was performed with the immunoSEQ multiplex PCR assay. Imported from immuneACCESS, the table was reduced by TCRdb to in-frame sequences with V and J called. These copies leave out some clones; in studies compared against another copy, an unresolved V gene accounts for under half, and the cause of the remainder is not known. This sample comprises some 7,100 clones, roughly 49% of them detected only once. Of the sample, approximately 6% is held by the ten largest clones. The time point label on this specimen signifies: before neoadjuvant nivolumab. Material: tumor tissue, obtained before nivolumab (anti-PD-1) treatment. Source of these receptors: a person between 40 and 85 years old with oral cavity squamous cell carcinoma.

V usage is TRBV29-1 and J usage is TRBJ2-1, with D perhaps matching TRBD1 or TRBD2 (5 bases each). The germline V gene encodes CDR1 SQVTM and CDR2 ANQGSEA. The CDR3 has 15 amino acids. V was pared by 5 bases and J by 1 base, with 15 bases between. In DNA form, the CDR3 reads TGCAGCGTTCTTTCCGGGACGCTTTCCTACAATGAGCAGTTCTTC. Translated, it gives CSVLSGTLSYNEQFF.

The chain carries TRBV5-1 and TRBJ1-1; D remains ambiguous. Germline-derived CDR1 and CDR2 are SGHRS and YFSETQ. With 5 bases removed from V and 3 bases from J, the gap between germline ends came to 17 bases. The CDR3 contains 15 residues. The CDR3 loop is CASRIVPNRDTEAFF. As DNA, the CDR3 is TGCGCCAGCAGAATCGTGCCAAATCGCGACACTGAAGCTTTCTTT.

The CDR3 nucleotides read TGTGCCAGCAGTCGGACTAGCGGAAACAATGAGCAGTTCTTC. This translates into CASSRTSGNNEQFF. V is TRBV28 and J is TRBJ2-1; TRBD2 matches 10 bases. Germline CDR1 and CDR2: MDHEN and SYDVKM. The CDR3 runs 14 residues. Germline trimming cut 5 bases from V and 5 bases from J; bases unmatched to any gene: 3.

This chain joins TRBV6-1 and TRBJ1-4; 8 nucleotides agree with TRBD1. The trim removed 1 base at V and 10 bases at J, leaving 5 bases unmatched. The CDR3 extends over 14 amino acids. CDR1 MNHNS and CDR2 SASEGT come from the germline V gene. CDR3 region: CASSEGTGLVKLFF. DNA of the CDR3: TGTGCCAGCAGTGAAGGGACAGGGTTGGTAAAACTGTTTTTT.

This clone occurred a few times. The chain has TRBV7-3 and TRBJ1-2; D unclear. Trimming removed 5 bases from V and 8 bases from J, with 15 bases in between. CDR3 size: 13 residues. Germline assignment: CDR1 SGHTA and CDR2 FQGTGA. DNA of the CDR3: TGTGCCAGCAGCCCGACGGGGAGGGTGGGCTACACCTTC. This codes for CASSPTGRVGYTF. The full variable domain, with the rest looked up from reference TRBV7-3 and TRBJ1-2, is GAGVSQTPSNKVTEKGKYVELRCDPISGHTALYWYRQSLGQGPEFLIYFQGTGAADDSGLPNDRFFAVRPEGSVSTLKIQRTERGDSAVYLCASSPTGRVGYTFGSGTRLTVV.

The chain uses TRBV7-9 and TRBJ2-7; 9 bases map to TRBD2. The CDR3 is 14 amino acids. J gave up 5 bases and V 4 bases, and 6 bases lay outside the gene matches. Germline lookup yields CDR1 SEHNR and CDR2 FQNEAQ (reference sequence). This CDR3 is CASSSGLAKDEQYF. As DNA, the CDR3 is TGTGCCAGCAGCTCGGGACTAGCCAAAGACGAGCAGTACTTC. Based on the CDR3 plus reference TRBV7-9 and TRBJ2-7, the full variable domain is DTGVSQNPRHKITKRGQNVTFRCDPISEHNRLYWYRQTLGQGPEFLTYFQNEAQLEKSRLLSDRFSAERPKGSFSTLEIQRTEQGDSAMYLCASSSGLAKDEQYFGPGTRLTVT.

The gene calls are TRBV15 and TRBJ2-1; 8 bases map to TRBD1. This CDR3 has 16 amino acids. Germline CDR1 and CDR2: LNHNV and YYDKDF (reference sequence). The trim removed 5 bases at V and 0 bases at J, leaving 6 bases unmatched. The chain's CDR3 is CATSYGTGSSYNEQFF. The CDR3 DNA reads as TGTGCCACCAGCTATGGGACAGGCAGCTCCTACAATGAGCAGTTCTTC.

The chain has TRBV9 and TRBJ2-1; 9 nucleotides match TRBD2. The CDR3 loop spans 15 amino acids. V shed 0 bases and J 8 bases; nucleotides not matched to a gene: 6. CDR1 is SGDLS and CDR2 is YYNGEE in the germline V gene. The CDR3 nucleotides are TGTGCCAGCAGCGTAGGCGGGAGGGGGGGGGATGAGCAGTTCTTC. Encoded protein: CASSVGGRGGDEQFF.

A single count supports this clone. The V and J genes are TRBV6-1 and TRBJ1-6, with 9 bases identical to TRBD1. CDR1 is MNHNS and CDR2 is SASEGT in the germline V gene. The CDR3 has 14 residues. V shed 5 bases and J 8 bases; nucleotides not matched to a gene: 4. The CDR3 nucleotides read TGTGCCAGCAGTCGGGACAGGGTTGATTCACCCCTCCACTTT. Its translation: CASSRDRVDSPLHF.

This chain joins TRBV9 and TRBJ1-6; TRBD1 agrees at 7 bases. The germline CDR1 and CDR2 sequences are SGDLS and YYNGEE. This CDR3 comprises 14 residues. V shed 5 bases, J shed 7 bases, and the junction held 6 bases outside the gene matches. The CDR3: CASRGQGQNSPLHF. The DNA of the CDR3 is TGTGCCAGCAGGGGGCAGGGACAGAATTCACCCCTCCACTTT.

This clone came up a few times. V usage is TRBV10-3 and J usage is TRBJ2-7, with 15 bases identical to TRBD2. The junction had 0 bases not matched to a gene; V was cut back by 2 bases and J by 4 bases. This CDR3 has 15 residues. The V gene's germline CDR1 is ENHRY and CDR2 SYGVKD. The chain's CDR3 is CAISEGLAGGYEQYF. As DNA, the CDR3 is TGTGCCATCAGTGAGGGACTAGCGGGAGGGTACGAGCAGTACTTC.

This chain connects TRBV6-1 to TRBJ1-4; D is possibly TRBD1 (5 bases). Trimming took 6 bases from V and 8 from J, leaving 16 bases between them. The CDR3 is 14 amino acids. Germline CDR1 MNHNS, CDR2 SASEGT. The CDR3 loop reads CASSPGITGEKLFF. In DNA, the CDR3 is TGTGCCAGCAGCCCAGGGATCACGGGAGAAAAACTGTTTTTT.

This clone has more than one count but fewer than ten. This sequence joins TRBV6-1 and TRBJ1-4, with 7 bases that match TRBD1. There are 11 residues in the CDR3. Germline V lookup: CDR1 MNHNS, CDR2 SASEGT. The ends lost 5 bases at V and 13 bases at J; junction bases unmatched: 4. CDR3 region: CASSQGQILFF. The CDR3 nucleotides are TGTGCCAGCAGTCAGGGACAGATACTGTTTTTT.

This clone was counted only a few times. The junction does not match germline at one end; this may be a read error. This sequence joins TRBV19 and TRBJ2-7; D not certain. The CDR3 contains 14 residues. Germline V gene sequence: CDR1 LNHDA, CDR2 SQIVND (reference sequence). Here the CDR3 reads CASSEASRPSSLHF. The CDR3 DNA reads as TGTGCCAGTAGTGAGGCGAGTAGACCGTCTTCCTTGCACTTC. Full variable domain (remainder filled in from reference TRBV19 and TRBJ2-7): DGGITQSPKYLFRKEGQNVTLSCEQNLNHDAMYWYRQDPGQGLRLIYYSQIVNDFQKGDIAEGYSVSREKKESFPLTVTSAQKNPTAFYLCASSEASRPSSLHFGPGTRLTVT.

The V call is TRBV6-1, the J call TRBJ2-2; no firm D call. This CDR3 has 15 residues. Germline V CDR1 and CDR2: MNHNS, SASEGT. The ends were cut back, 2 bases at V and 6 bases at J, with 13 bases in the middle. In DNA, the CDR3 is TGTGCCAGCAGTGAAACAAACCTCGCACCCGGGGAGCTGTTTTTT. This encodes CASSETNLAPGELFF.

This clone was observed a handful of times. This chain uses TRBV6-5 with TRBJ2-3; D remains unclear. The germline V and J ends were trimmed by 5 bases and 3 bases, with 9 bases remaining between them. The CDR3 runs to 13 residues. CDR1 is MNHEY and CDR2 is SVGAGI in the germline V gene. As DNA, the CDR3 is TGTGCCAGCAGTCCCCGAGCGACAGATACGCAGTATTTT. This translates into CASSPRATDTQYF.

The CDR3 here is CASSEALRGNEQFF. The CDR3 DNA reads as TGTGCCAGCAGTGAAGCGCTTAGGGGCAATGAGCAGTTCTTC. This chain links TRBV2 with TRBJ2-1, with D maybe TRBD1 (5 bases). Trimming cost V 0 bases and J 6 bases, with 9 bases left between them. CDR3 length: 14 amino acids. Germline-derived CDR1 and CDR2 are SNHLY and FYNNEI.

This clone was recorded a few times. The V gene is TRBV28, the J gene TRBJ1-2, with TRBD1 identical over 7 bases. This CDR3 region has 14 residues. Germline loops: CDR1 MDHEN, CDR2 SYDVKM. Trimming cost V 6 bases and J 10 bases; bases outside gene matches: 14. The CDR3 is CASRGSGTAWVYTF. The CDR3 DNA is TGTGCCAGCAGGGGAAGCGGGACAGCATGGGTCTACACCTTC.

The chain couples TRBV15 to TRBJ2-7; 7 bases line up with TRBD1. The CDR3 has 14 amino acids. CDR1 LNHNV and CDR2 YYDKDF come from the germline V gene (reference sequence). J lost 3 bases, V lost 1 base, and 3 bases had no gene match. CDR3 bases: TGTGCCACCAGCAGAGTTGCAGGGGGCTACGAGCAGTACTTC. Its protein product is CATSRVAGGYEQYF.

In its sample, this clone was seen a few times. The rearrangement links TRBV2 to TRBJ1-6; 8 nucleotides agree with TRBD1. CDR1 and CDR2 (germline): SNHLY, FYNNEI. CDR3 length equals 15 residues. The ends lost 8 bases at V and 6 bases at J; junction bases unmatched: 9. CDR3 sequence reads: CASGSDRVVNSPLHF. Here the CDR3 DNA reads TGTGCCAGCGGGTCGGACAGGGTCGTTAATTCACCCCTCCACTTT.

This clone was recorded a few times. The gene calls are TRBV5-6 and TRBJ1-1, with no clear D. CDR3 length equals 13 residues. The ends were cut back, 1 base at V and 7 bases at J, with 11 bases in the middle. Germline V gene lookup returns CDR1 SGHDT and CDR2 YYEEEE. CDR3 region: CASSLRTGIEAFF. The CDR3 DNA reads as TGTGCCAGCAGCTTGAGGACCGGTATTGAAGCTTTCTTT.

The rearrangement links TRBV6-6 to TRBJ2-7; 7 positions agree with TRBD2. V was clipped by 0 bases and J by 3 bases; unmatched bases: 5. This CDR3 is built from 15 residues. The germline gives CDR1 MNHNY, CDR2 SVGAGI (reference sequence). The chain's CDR3 is CASSYSGGSNYEQYF. The CDR3 nucleotides are TGTGCCAGCAGTTACTCTGGCGGGAGTAACTACGAGCAGTACTTC.

This clone was counted a few times. V usage is TRBV10-1 and J usage is TRBJ1-1; 9 bases fit TRBD1. The V segment lost 2 bases and the J segment 5 bases; nucleotides outside the gene matches: 3. From germline, CDR1 is WNHNN and CDR2 SYGVQD (reference sequence). The CDR3 is 14 residues long. The CDR3 is CASSETGGGTEAFF. CDR3 sequence (DNA): TGCGCCAGCAGTGAGACAGGGGGCGGTACTGAAGCTTTCTTT.

There are a few counts of this clone. The chain has TRBV11-2 and TRBJ1-6, with 9 nucleotides matching TRBD1. Trimming cost V 5 bases and J 7 bases; bases outside gene matches: 3. The V gene's germline CDR1 is SGHAT and CDR2 FQNNGV. CDR3 size: 14 residues. CDR3 loop: CASSVGTGNSPLHF. The CDR3 DNA is TGTGCCAGCAGCGTCGGGACAGGGAATTCACCCCTCCACTTT. The variable domain in full, completed from reference TRBV11-2 and TRBJ1-6, reads EAGVAQSPRYKIIEKRQSVAFWCNPISGHATLYWYQQILGQGPKLLIQFQNNGVVDDSQLPKDRFSAERLKGVDSTLKIQPAKLEDSAVYLCASSVGTGNSPLHFGNGTRLTVT.

The chain links TRBV10-1 to TRBJ2-1, with 8 bases matching TRBD1. The CDR3 totals 15 residues. J lost 0 bases, V lost 4 bases, and 2 bases had no gene match. The germline V gene encodes CDR1 WNHNN and CDR2 SYGVQD (reference sequence). This CDR3 is CASSAGTGSYNEQFF. CDR3 bases: TGCGCCAGCAGTGCCGGGACAGGCTCCTACAATGAGCAGTTCTTC.

The chain joins TRBV7-9 to TRBJ2-1, with 8 bases fitting TRBD2. V gave up 4 bases and J gave up 6 bases; unmatched junction bases: 11. The length of the CDR3 is 16 residues. CDR1 is SEHNR, CDR2 FQNEAQ, per germline (reference sequence). Here the CDR3 reads CASSSDSSGFFNEQFF. In DNA, the CDR3 is TGTGCCAGCAGCTCCGACTCTAGCGGGTTTTTCAATGAGCAGTTCTTC.